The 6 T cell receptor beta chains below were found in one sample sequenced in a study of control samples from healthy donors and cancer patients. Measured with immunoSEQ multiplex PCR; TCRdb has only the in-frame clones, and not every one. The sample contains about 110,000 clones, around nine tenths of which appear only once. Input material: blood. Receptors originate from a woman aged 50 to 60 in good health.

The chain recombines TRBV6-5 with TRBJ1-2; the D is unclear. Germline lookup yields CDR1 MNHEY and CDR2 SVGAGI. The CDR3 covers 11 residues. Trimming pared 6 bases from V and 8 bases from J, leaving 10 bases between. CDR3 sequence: CASRALGGYTF. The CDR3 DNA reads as TGTGCCAGCAGGGCCTTGGGGGGCTACACCTTC.

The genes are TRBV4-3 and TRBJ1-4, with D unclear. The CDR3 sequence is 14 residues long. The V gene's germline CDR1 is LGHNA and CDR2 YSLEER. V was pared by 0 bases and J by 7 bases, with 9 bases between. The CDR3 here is CASSQERVAEKLFF. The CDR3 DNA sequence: TGCGCCAGCAGCCAAGAGAGGGTTGCTGAAAAACTGTTTTTT.

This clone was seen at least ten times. The CDR3 DNA reads as TGTGCCAGCAGCTTCCAAGGGGGGTCACCCTCGAATGAGCAGTTCTTC. Protein product: CASSFQGGSPSNEQFF. The V and J genes are TRBV11-2 and TRBJ2-1; possibly TRBD1 or TRBD2 for D (6 bases each). The V gene lost 3 bases and the J gene lost 7 bases, with 19 bases spanning the gap. Germline loops: CDR1 SGHAT, CDR2 FQNNGV. CDR3 size: 16 residues.

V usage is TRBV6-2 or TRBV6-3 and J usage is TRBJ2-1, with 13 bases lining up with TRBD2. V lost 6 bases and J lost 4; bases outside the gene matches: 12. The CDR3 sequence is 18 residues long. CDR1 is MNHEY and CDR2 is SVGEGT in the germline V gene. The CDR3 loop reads CASSRSAGLAGAYNEQFF. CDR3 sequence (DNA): TGTGCCAGCAGCCGATCCGCCGGACTAGCGGGAGCTTACAATGAGCAGTTCTTC.

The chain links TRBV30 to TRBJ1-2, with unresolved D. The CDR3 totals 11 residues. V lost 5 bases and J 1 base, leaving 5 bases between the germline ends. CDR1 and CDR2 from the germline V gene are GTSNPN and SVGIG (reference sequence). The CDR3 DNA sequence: TGTGCCTGGGGATATAACTATGGCTACACCTTC. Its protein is CAWGYNYGYTF.

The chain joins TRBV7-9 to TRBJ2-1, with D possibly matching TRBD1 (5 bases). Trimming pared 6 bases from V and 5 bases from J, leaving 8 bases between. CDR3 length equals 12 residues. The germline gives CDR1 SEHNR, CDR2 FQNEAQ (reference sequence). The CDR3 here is CASRTANNEQFF. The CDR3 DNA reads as TGTGCCAGCAGGACAGCTAACAATGAGCAGTTCTTC. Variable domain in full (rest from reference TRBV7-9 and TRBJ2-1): DTGVSQNPRHKITKRGQNVTFRCDPISEHNRLYWYRQTLGQGPEFLTYFQNEAQLEKSRLLSDRFSAERPKGSFSTLEIQRTEQGDSAMYLCASRTANNEQFFGPGTRLTVL.